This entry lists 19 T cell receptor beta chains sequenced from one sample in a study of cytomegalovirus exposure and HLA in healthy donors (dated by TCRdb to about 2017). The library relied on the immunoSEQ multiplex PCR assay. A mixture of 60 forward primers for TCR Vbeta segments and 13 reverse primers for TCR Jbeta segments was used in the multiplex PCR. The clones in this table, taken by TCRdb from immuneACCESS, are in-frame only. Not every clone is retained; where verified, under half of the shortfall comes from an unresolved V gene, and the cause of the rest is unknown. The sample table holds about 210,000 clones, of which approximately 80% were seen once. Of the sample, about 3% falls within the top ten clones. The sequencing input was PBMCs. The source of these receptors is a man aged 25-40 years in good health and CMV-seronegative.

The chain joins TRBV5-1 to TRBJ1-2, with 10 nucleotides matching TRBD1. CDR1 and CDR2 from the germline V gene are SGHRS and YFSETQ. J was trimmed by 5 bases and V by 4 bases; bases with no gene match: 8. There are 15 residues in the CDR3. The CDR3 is CASSPWTGGTYGYTF. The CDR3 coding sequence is TGCGCCAGCAGCCCGTGGACAGGGGGGACATATGGCTACACCTTC. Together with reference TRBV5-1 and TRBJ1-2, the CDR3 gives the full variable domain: KAGVTQTPRYLIKTRGQQVTLSCSPISGHRSVSWYQQTPGQGLQFLFEYFSETQRNKGNFPGRFSGRQFSNSRSEMNVSTLELGDSALYLCASSPWTGGTYGYTFGSGTRLTVV.

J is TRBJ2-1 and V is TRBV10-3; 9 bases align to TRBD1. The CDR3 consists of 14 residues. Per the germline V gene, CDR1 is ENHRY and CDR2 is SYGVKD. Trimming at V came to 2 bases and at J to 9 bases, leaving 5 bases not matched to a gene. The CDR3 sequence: CAISEPGQGPEQFF. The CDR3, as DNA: TGTGCCATCAGTGAGCCGGGACAGGGCCCTGAGCAGTTCTTC.

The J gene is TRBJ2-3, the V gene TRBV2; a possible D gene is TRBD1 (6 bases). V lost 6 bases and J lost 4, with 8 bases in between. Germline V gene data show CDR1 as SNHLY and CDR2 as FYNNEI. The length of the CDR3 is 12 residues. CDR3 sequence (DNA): TGTGCCAGCAGCAGGGGCCCAGATACGCAGTATTTT. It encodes CASSRGPDTQYF.

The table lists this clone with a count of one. The CDR3 loop is CASSTYGQAPSYEQYF. Written as DNA, the CDR3 is TGTGCCAGCAGCACCTACGGACAGGCTCCCTCCTACGAGCAGTACTTC. The rearrangement uses TRBV28 and TRBJ2-7; TRBD1 matches at 7 bases. CDR3 length: 16 residues. The trim removed 6 bases at V and 0 bases at J, leaving 11 bases unmatched. The germline V gene encodes CDR1 MDHEN and CDR2 SYDVKM.

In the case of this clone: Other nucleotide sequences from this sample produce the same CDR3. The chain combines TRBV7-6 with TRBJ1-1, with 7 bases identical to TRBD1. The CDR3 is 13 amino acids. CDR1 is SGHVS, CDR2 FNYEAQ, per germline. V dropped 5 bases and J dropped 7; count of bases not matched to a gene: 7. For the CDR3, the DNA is TGTGCCAGCAGCGAACAGGGGACCGATGAAGCTTTCTTT. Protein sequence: CASSEQGTDEAFF. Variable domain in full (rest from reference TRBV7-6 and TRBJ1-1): GAGVSQSPRYKVTKRGQDVALRCDPISGHVSLYWYRQALGQGPEFLTYFNYEAQQDKSGLPNDRFSAERPEGSISTLTIQRTEQRDSAMYRCASSEQGTDEAFFGQGTRLTVV.

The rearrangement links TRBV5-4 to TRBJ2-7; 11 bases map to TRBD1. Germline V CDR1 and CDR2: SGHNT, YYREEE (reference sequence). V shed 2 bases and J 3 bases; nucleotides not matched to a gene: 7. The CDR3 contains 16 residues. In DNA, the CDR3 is TGTGCCAGCAGCTTTAGATCGGGGACAGGGGGCTACGAGCAGTACTTC. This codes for CASSFRSGTGGYEQYF.

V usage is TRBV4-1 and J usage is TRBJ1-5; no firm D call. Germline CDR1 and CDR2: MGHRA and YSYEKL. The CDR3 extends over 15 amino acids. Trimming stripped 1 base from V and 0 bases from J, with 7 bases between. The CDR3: CASSQVGLSNQPQHF. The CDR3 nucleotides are TGCGCCAGCAGCCAAGTTGGACTTAGCAATCAGCCCCAGCATTTT.

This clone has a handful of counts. CDR3 protein: CSVGQRNEKLFF. The CDR3 DNA reads TGCAGCGTTGGCCAGAGGAATGAAAAACTGTTTTTT. This chain connects TRBV29-1 to TRBJ1-4; D not resolved. The CDR3 has 12 residues. V lost 4 bases and J lost 5, with 8 bases in between. From germline, CDR1 is SQVTM and CDR2 ANQGSEA.

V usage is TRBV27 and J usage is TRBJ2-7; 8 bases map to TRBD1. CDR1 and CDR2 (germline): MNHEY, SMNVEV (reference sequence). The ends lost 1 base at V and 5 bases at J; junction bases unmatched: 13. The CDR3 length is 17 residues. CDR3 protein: CASSLWARPETGDEQYF. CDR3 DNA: TGTGCCAGCAGTTTATGGGCGCGGCCCGAGACAGGGGACGAGCAGTACTTC.

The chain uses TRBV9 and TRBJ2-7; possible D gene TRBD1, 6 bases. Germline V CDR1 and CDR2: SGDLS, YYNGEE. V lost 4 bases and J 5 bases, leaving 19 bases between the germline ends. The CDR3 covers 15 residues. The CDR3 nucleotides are TGTGCCAGCAGCCCTCTGGGACAACCAGGGCACGAGCAGTACTTC. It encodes CASSPLGQPGHEQYF.

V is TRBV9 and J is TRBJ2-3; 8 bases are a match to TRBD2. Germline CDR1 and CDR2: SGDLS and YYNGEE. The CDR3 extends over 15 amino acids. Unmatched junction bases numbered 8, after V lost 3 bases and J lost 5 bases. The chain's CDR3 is CASSAHNGGGDTQYF. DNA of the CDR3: TGTGCCAGCAGCGCTCACAACGGGGGGGGAGATACGCAGTATTTT. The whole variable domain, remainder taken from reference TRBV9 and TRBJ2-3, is DSGVTQTPKHLITATGQRVTLRCSPRSGDLSVYWYQQSLDQGLQFLIQYYNGEERAKGNILERFSAQQFPDLHSELNLSSLELGDSALYFCASSAHNGGGDTQYFGPGTRLTVL.

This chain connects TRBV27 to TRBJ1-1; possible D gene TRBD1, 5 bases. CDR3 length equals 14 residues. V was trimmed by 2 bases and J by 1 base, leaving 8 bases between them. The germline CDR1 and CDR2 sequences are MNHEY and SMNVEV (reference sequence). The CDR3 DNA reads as TGTGCCAGCAGTTTAGCGGGGCAGAACACTGAAGCTTTCTTT. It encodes CASSLAGQNTEAFF.

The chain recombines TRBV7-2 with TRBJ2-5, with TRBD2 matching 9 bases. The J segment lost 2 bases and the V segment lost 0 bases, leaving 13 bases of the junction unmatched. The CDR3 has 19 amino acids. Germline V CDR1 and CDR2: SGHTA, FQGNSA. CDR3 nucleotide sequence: TGTGCCAGCAGCTTAGCGTGGGCTAGCGGGGCTTGGGGGCAAGAGACCCAGTACTTC. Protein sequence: CASSLAWASGAWGQETQYF.

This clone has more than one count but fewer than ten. CDR3 coding DNA: TGTGCCAGCAGCTTAGGTCAGGGGGCAGGGGATGAGCAGTTCTTC. It is translated as CASSLGQGAGDEQFF. The chain employs TRBV7-6 and TRBJ2-1; 8 positions match TRBD1. V lost 1 base and J lost 8; bases outside the gene matches: 7. CDR1 SGHVS and CDR2 FNYEAQ come from the germline V gene. This CDR3 region has 15 residues.

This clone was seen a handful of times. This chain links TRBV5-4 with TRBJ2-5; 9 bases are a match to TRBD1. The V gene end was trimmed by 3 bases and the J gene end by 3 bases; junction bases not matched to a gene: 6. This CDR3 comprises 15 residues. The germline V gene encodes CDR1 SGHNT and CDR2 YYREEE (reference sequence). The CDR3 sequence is CASSSRQGGEETQYF. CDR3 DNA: TGTGCCAGCAGCTCGCGACAGGGGGGAGAAGAGACCCAGTACTTC.

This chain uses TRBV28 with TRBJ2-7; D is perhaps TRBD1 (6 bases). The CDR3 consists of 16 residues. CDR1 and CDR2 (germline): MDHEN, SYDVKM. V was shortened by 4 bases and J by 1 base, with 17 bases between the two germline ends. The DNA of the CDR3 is TGTGCCAGCAGTTCCTACAGGGTAGCTAATTCCTACGAGCAGTACTTC. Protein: CASSSYRVANSYEQYF.

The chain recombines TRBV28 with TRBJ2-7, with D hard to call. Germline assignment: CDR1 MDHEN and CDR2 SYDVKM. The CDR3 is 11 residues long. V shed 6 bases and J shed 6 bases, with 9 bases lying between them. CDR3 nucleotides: TGTGCCAGCAGCGTCGGTCGCGAGCAGTACTTC. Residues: CASSVGREQYF. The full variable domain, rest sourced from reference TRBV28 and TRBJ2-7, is DVKVTQSSRYLVKRTGEKVFLECVQDMDHENMFWYRQDPGLGLRLIYFSYDVKMKEKGDIPEGYSVSREKKERFSLILESASTNQTSMYLCASSVGREQYFGPGTRLTVT.

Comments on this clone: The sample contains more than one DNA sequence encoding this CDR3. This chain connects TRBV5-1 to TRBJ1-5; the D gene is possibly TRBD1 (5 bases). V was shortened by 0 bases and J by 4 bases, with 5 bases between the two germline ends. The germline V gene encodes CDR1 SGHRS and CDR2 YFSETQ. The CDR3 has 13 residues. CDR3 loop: CASSLAGNQPQHF. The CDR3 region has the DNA TGCGCCAGCAGCTTGGCAGGGAATCAGCCCCAGCATTTT.

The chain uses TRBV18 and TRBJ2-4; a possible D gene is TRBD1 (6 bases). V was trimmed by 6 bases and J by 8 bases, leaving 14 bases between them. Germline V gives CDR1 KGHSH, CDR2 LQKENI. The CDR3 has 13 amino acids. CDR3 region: CASSPGQTDIQYF. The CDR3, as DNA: TGTGCCAGCTCCCCTGGACAGACTGACATTCAGTACTTC.